What follows are 26 T cell receptor beta chains derived from one specimen sequenced in a study of shared clonotypes between healthy human individuals. Method: immunoSEQ multiplex PCR; TCRdb's copy keeps in-frame clones and lacks some. This table has around 320,000 clones, around 86% appearing once. The specimen was memory CD8+ T cells sorted from blood. Subset defined: CD45RO+ cells pooled with CCR7-negative TemRA cells. These receptors all stem from a man aged 18 to 29 in good health.

About this clone: The likely explanation is a read error, given a far larger clone one base away. Additional DNA sequences in this sample encode the identical CDR3. The genes are TRBV5-6 and TRBJ2-7, with TRBD2 identical over 7 bases. The germline V gene has CDR1 SGHDT and CDR2 YYEEEE. This CDR3 region has 13 residues. With V trimmed by 2 bases and J by 1 base, 0 bases remained unmatched. CDR3 DNA: TGTGCCAGCAGCTTCGGGGGGTCCTACGAGCAGTACTTC. Translation: CASSFGGSYEQYF.

The rearrangement uses TRBV4-3 and TRBJ2-1; 9 bases line up with TRBD1. J was trimmed by 8 bases and V by 4 bases; bases with no gene match: 9. Germline CDR1 is LGHNA and CDR2 is YSLEER. The CDR3 contains 15 residues. CDR3 in DNA: TGCGCCAGCAGCCTGTACGGGACAGGGTGGGATGAGCAGTTCTTC. It yields the protein CASSLYGTGWDEQFF.

This clone is a singleton in its sample. The chain links TRBV4-1 to TRBJ2-1; D unclear. The CDR3 totals 14 residues. Trimming pared 0 bases from V and 4 bases from J, leaving 7 bases between. From germline, CDR1 is MGHRA and CDR2 YSYEKL. The CDR3 sequence is CASSQDGPYNEQFF. CDR3 bases: TGCGCCAGCAGCCAAGACGGCCCTTACAATGAGCAGTTCTTC.

The chain employs TRBV4-1 and TRBJ1-6; a weak D match, TRBD1 (5 bases). Germline CDR1 reads MGHRA; CDR2 reads YSYEKL. V was trimmed by 3 bases and J by 10 bases, leaving 16 bases between them. The CDR3 totals 15 residues. The CDR3 loop reads CASSHGGVLTSPLHF. Here the CDR3 DNA reads TGCGCCAGCAGCCACGGGGGGGTCTTAACCTCACCCCTCCACTTT.

The rearrangement joins TRBV4-3 to TRBJ1-1; D remains unclear. The germline CDR1 and CDR2 sequences are LGHNA and YSLEER. The V and J ends lost 0 bases and 1 base respectively, with 6 bases between them. The CDR3 totals 14 residues. The CDR3 DNA reads TGCGCCAGCAGCCAAGATGGGCAGAACACTGAAGCTTTCTTT. It encodes CASSQDGQNTEAFF.

This clone was detected only once. The chain joins TRBV2 to TRBJ1-1; 7 nucleotides line up with TRBD1. Unmatched junction bases numbered 14, after V lost 3 bases and J lost 10 bases. The CDR3 length is 15 residues. The germline gives CDR1 SNHLY, CDR2 FYNNEI. The CDR3 protein is CASSEGETGNKVAFF. The CDR3 DNA follows: TGTGCCAGCAGTGAGGGGGAGACAGGGAATAAAGTAGCTTTCTTT.

This rearrangement joins TRBV6-5 to TRBJ2-7, with 10 positions matching TRBD1. J gave up 3 bases and V 6 bases, and 2 bases lay outside the gene matches. Germline CDR1 and CDR2: MNHEY and SVGAGI. The CDR3 loop spans 13 amino acids. This CDR3 reads CASRTGGNYEQYF. In DNA, the CDR3 is TGTGCCAGCAGGACAGGGGGCAACTACGAGCAGTACTTC.

This chain connects TRBV14 to TRBJ2-1; 12 nucleotides line up with TRBD2. Germline CDR1 SGHDN, CDR2 FVKESK. Trimming cost V 3 bases and J 6 bases; bases outside gene matches: 3. The CDR3 is made up of 15 amino acids. This CDR3 is CASSHRLAGANEQFF. Written as DNA, the CDR3 is TGTGCCAGCAGCCATCGACTAGCGGGAGCCAATGAGCAGTTCTTC.

The chain links TRBV5-1 to TRBJ1-2; D is undetermined. Germline CDR1 SGHRS, CDR2 YFSETQ. Trimming took off 0 bases at V and 7 bases at J, with 16 bases between the two ends. The CDR3 sequence is 15 residues long. The CDR3 loop reads CASSLVWGRASGYTF. CDR3 nucleotides: TGCGCCAGCAGCTTGGTCTGGGGTAGGGCATCTGGCTACACCTTC.

The chain recombines TRBV6-5 with TRBJ2-7; 11 bases are a match to TRBD1. From germline, CDR1 is MNHEY and CDR2 SVGAGI. J was trimmed by 3 bases and V by 6 bases; bases with no gene match: 7. CDR3 length equals 15 residues. The CDR3 DNA reads as TGTGCCAGCAGACCCAGGACAGGGGGCAGCTACGAGCAGTACTTC. Residues: CASRPRTGGSYEQYF.

The V gene is TRBV6-6, the J gene TRBJ2-7; a possible D gene is TRBD2 (5 bases). V lost 5 bases to trimming and J lost 5 bases, with 13 bases between them. This CDR3 contains 13 residues. Germline CDR1 is MNHNY and CDR2 is SVGAGI (reference sequence). The CDR3 sequence: CASSAPRVHEQYF. The DNA for the CDR3 is TGTGCCAGCAGTGCCCCGAGGGTCCACGAGCAGTACTTC.

The J gene is TRBJ2-5, the V gene TRBV9; D is uncertain. Germline V gene data show CDR1 as SGDLS and CDR2 as YYNGEE. The CDR3 runs to 14 residues. V gave up 4 bases and J gave up 5 bases, with 15 bases separating them. The CDR3 bases are TGTGCCAGCAGCCCTAGTCTATTAACGGAGACCCAGTACTTC. Translated, it gives CASSPSLLTETQYF.

This clone has at least ten counts. At the DNA level, this CDR3 is encoded by other sequences in the same sample as well. V gene TRBV5-5 combines with J gene TRBJ1-1; the D is unclear. The germline V gene encodes CDR1 SGHKS and CDR2 YYEKEE (reference sequence). The CDR3 covers 13 residues. The ends were cut back, 0 bases at V and 0 bases at J, with 3 bases in the middle. CDR3 in DNA: TGTGCCAGCAGCTTGGGGGTGAACACTGAAGCTTTCTTT. Encoded protein: CASSLGVNTEAFF.

V gene TRBV29-1 combines with J gene TRBJ2-7; no clear D. Trimming stripped 0 bases from V and 1 base from J, with 7 bases between. CDR1 SQVTM and CDR2 ANQGSEA come from the germline V gene. The CDR3 runs 13 residues. The CDR3 DNA follows: TGCAGCGTTGAAGATGGGAAATCCTACGAGCAGTACTTC. This encodes CSVEDGKSYEQYF.

The chain combines TRBV6-5 with TRBJ2-2; 7 bases are shared with TRBD2. With V trimmed by 4 bases and J by 4 bases, 9 bases remained unmatched. This CDR3 is 16 amino acids long. The germline CDR1 and CDR2 sequences are MNHEY and SVGAGI. The CDR3 DNA sequence: TGTGCCAGCAGTTTCGATTTCGGGGGGAGCACCGGGGAGCTGTTTTTT. As protein: CASSFDFGGSTGELFF.

The chain recombines TRBV29-1 with TRBJ2-4; the D is unclear. Germline-derived CDR1 and CDR2 are SQVTM and ANQGSEA. Trimming pared 7 bases from V and 2 bases from J, leaving 6 bases between. The CDR3 has 11 amino acids. The CDR3 region is CSGGSKNIQYF. The CDR3 DNA follows: TGCAGCGGGGGTTCCAAAAACATTCAGTACTTC. Combining the CDR3 with reference TRBV29-1 and TRBJ2-4 gives the whole variable domain SAVISQKPSRDICQRGTSLTIQCQVDSQVTMMFWYRQQPGQSLTLIATANQGSEATYESGFVIDKFPISRPNLTFSTLTVSNMSPEDSSIYLCSGGSKNIQYFGAGTRLSVL.

The rearrangement links TRBV6-5 to TRBJ1-1; D is perhaps TRBD1 (5 bases). Germline V lookup: CDR1 MNHEY, CDR2 SVGAGI. Trimming cost V 2 bases and J 4 bases, with 14 bases left between them. This CDR3 region has 15 residues. The DNA for the CDR3 is TGTGCCAGCAGTTACACGGGACCCGAGGGCACTGAAGCTTTCTTT. Amino acid sequence: CASSYTGPEGTEAFF.

The chain joins TRBV5-1 to TRBJ2-7, with 8 bases fitting TRBD1. The CDR3 extends over 13 amino acids. V lost 7 bases and J lost 1; bases outside the gene matches: 4. Per the germline V gene, CDR1 is SGHRS and CDR2 is YFSETQ. Written as DNA, the CDR3 is TGCGCCAGCCGTCAGGGGGCTTCCTACGAGCAGTACTTC. Its protein is CASRQGASYEQYF.

The V and J genes are TRBV14 and TRBJ1-3; no clear D gene. Trimming removed 0 bases from V and 0 bases from J, with 12 bases in between. CDR1 SGHDN and CDR2 FVKESK come from the germline V gene. The CDR3 consists of 17 residues. DNA for the CDR3: TGTGCCAGCAGCCAAGATCGCGGCACCTTCTCTGGAAACACCATATATTTT. It specifies CASSQDRGTFSGNTIYF. The full variable domain, its missing parts supplied by reference TRBV14 and TRBJ1-3, is EAGVTQFPSHSVIEKGQTVTLRCDPISGHDNLYWYRRVMGKEIKFLLHFVKESKQDESGMPNNRFLAERTGGTYSTLKVQPAELEDSGVYFCASSQDRGTFSGNTIYFGEGSWLTVV.

DNA for the CDR3: TGTGCCAGCCGCTCCAGCACTGAAGCTTTCTTT. Translation gives CASRSSTEAFF. The chain has TRBV7-9 and TRBJ1-1; D remains ambiguous. The ends were cut back, 8 bases at V and 4 bases at J, with 8 bases in the middle. The CDR3 extends over 11 amino acids. Germline loops: CDR1 SEHNR, CDR2 FQNEAQ (reference sequence).

J is TRBJ2-7 and V is TRBV9; 8 nucleotides agree with TRBD1. CDR1 SGDLS and CDR2 YYNGEE come from the germline V gene. After removal of 4 bases from V and 0 bases from J, the junction contained 6 bases not matched to a gene. This CDR3 is 15 amino acids long. This CDR3 is CASSPKGQASYEQYF. The CDR3 bases are TGTGCCAGCAGCCCAAAGGGACAGGCCTCCTACGAGCAGTACTTC.

This clone was recorded only once. The chain uses TRBV27 and TRBJ2-7, with 8 bases identical to TRBD1. V lost 5 bases and J lost 3; bases outside the gene matches: 9. The CDR3 has 15 residues. The V gene's germline CDR1 is MNHEY and CDR2 SMNVEV (reference sequence). CDR3 bases: TGTGCCAGCAGTCCCATGACAGGGGCGGACTACGAGCAGTACTTC. Protein product: CASSPMTGADYEQYF.

V usage is TRBV2 and J usage is TRBJ1-2; no firm D call. Per germline, CDR1 SNHLY and CDR2 FYNNEI. Trimming stripped 11 bases from V and 1 base from J, with 20 bases between. CDR3 length equals 15 residues. CDR3 DNA: TGTGCCGGGCTAATCGGGAAAGGATATAACTATGGCTACACCTTC. Its protein product is CAGLIGKGYNYGYTF.

This clone showed up just once. V is TRBV10-2 and J is TRBJ2-3; 7 bases are a match to TRBD2. The CDR3 is 18 amino acids. V lost 4 bases to trimming and J lost 4 bases; unmatched junction nucleotides: 17. Germline CDR1 and CDR2: WSHSY and SAAADI. DNA for the CDR3: TGCGCCAGCAGTGCTGGCCTACGGCGGGGAGGGGCCTCAGATACGCAGTATTTT. It specifies CASSAGLRRGGASDTQYF.

This clone has just one count. This chain joins TRBV29-1 and TRBJ2-6; a possible D gene is TRBD1 (5 bases). CDR1 and CDR2 (germline): SQVTM, ANQGSEA. Trimming removed 6 bases at V and 2 bases at J, with 11 bases between. The CDR3 runs to 14 residues. The CDR3: CSVGDSAGANVLTF. The CDR3, as DNA: TGCAGCGTGGGTGACAGCGCTGGGGCCAACGTCCTGACTTTC. The full variable domain, in which reference TRBV29-1 and TRBJ2-6 provide the parts outside the CDR3, is SAVISQKPSRDICQRGTSLTIQCQVDSQVTMMFWYRQQPGQSLTLIATANQGSEATYESGFVIDKFPISRPNLTFSTLTVSNMSPEDSSIYLCSVGDSAGANVLTFGAGSRLTVL.

The V and J genes are TRBV15 and TRBJ2-6; D is unclear. The CDR3 contains 15 residues. Trimming removed 1 base from V and 2 bases from J, with 6 bases in between. In germline, CDR1 is LNHNV, CDR2 YYDKDF (reference sequence). The chain's CDR3 is CATSRGTAGANVLTF. The CDR3, as DNA: TGTGCCACCAGCAGAGGGACGGCTGGGGCCAACGTCCTGACTTTC.